Given below is one T cell receptor beta chain in context. This specimen belongs to a study of blood T cell repertoires in COVID-19. Study context: COVID-19 samples, acute and convalescent, were from the United States, Italy and Spain. PBMCs, B-cell-depleted T cells, or T cells were the source of the cDNA or gDNA that made up the material.

In the original processing: Counts of nucleated cells, estimated from reference gene primer amplification, were obtained. Profiling relied on immunoSEQ multiplex PCR, and the TCRdb table lists in-frame clones only, not all of them. Clone size and V and J calls were adopted from that table, with D and trimming inferred from the DNA. The data hold some 40,000 clones, with roughly 92% observed a single time. Patients of the Seattle cohort, enrolled during active infection, were followed longitudinally. Germline assignment: CDR1 SGHAT and CDR2 FQNNGV. Germline trimming cut 5 bases from V and 4 bases from J; bases unmatched to any gene: 21. This CDR3 has 19 amino acids.

The source of this sequence is a man aged 50 or older with COVID-19, enrolled during active disease. Sequenced: peripheral blood. The chain combines TRBV11-2 with TRBJ1-2; 8 bases are a match to TRBD1. The CDR3 is CASSPGTGGRTSRGYGYTF. As DNA, the CDR3 is TGTGCCAGCAGCCCCGGCACAGGGGGGAGGACTTCCCGGGGCTATGGCTACACCTTC.